Sequencing of this TCR beta chain was carried out in a study of blood T cells in healthy people across ages. Study summary: About one barcoded beta molecule was captured per two T cells (by template switching). General study results and limits: Older age went with lower TCR beta diversity per million T cells, in a roughly linear way. Long-lived donors exceeded aged donors in naive CD4+ cells and diversity.

Healthy Caucasian individuals from Russia aged about 6 to 90 served as donors. V lost 4 bases, J lost 6 bases, and 6 bases stayed unmatched. CDR1 MNHEY and CDR2 SMNVEV come from the germline V gene (reference sequence). The CDR3 has 15 amino acids. Together with a sample-barcoded 5' primer, a J-beta primer mix was included in a second PCR lasting about 6 to 11 cycles. TCRdb re-called the 5' RACE reads through MiXCR, storing one row per CDR3 protein. The sample lists 650,000 to 1,000,000 distinct CDR3 sequences, roughly 40% occurring once. Note on this clonotype: Antigen: not known.

The genes are TRBV27 and TRBJ2-2; 9 nucleotides match TRBD1. The TCR sequence derives from a man younger than 30 in good health. The material sequenced was blood. The CDR3 DNA reads as TGTGCCAGCAGTTCCGGACAGGGGAAGGCCGGGGAGCTGTTTTTT. As protein: CASSSGQGKAGELFF.